This paragraph covers one T cell receptor beta chain sequence. Its antigen is currently unknown. PCR used 60 Vbeta primers and 13 Jbeta primers. This table comes from immunoSEQ multiplex PCR, and its TCRdb copy is limited to in-frame clones, with some not included. The sample has about 170,000 clones, 65% to 85% seen once. These data originate in a study of cytomegalovirus exposure and HLA in healthy donors. Overall study results and limits: A few CMV-associated chains were confirmed in vitro to be specific for CMV antigens. In a later analysis, at a false discovery rate of 0.05, roughly 17,000 TCR beta sequences were associated with HLA alleles.

The sequencing input was PBMCs. The receptor comes from a woman between 18 and 29 years old in good health and CMV-seronegative.

This CDR3 reads CASSFPGTSGSSTDTQYF. In nucleotides, the CDR3 is TGTGCCAGCAGCTTCCCCGGGACTAGCGGGAGCTCCACAGATACGCAGTATTTT. The chain employs TRBV5-6 and TRBJ2-3; TRBD2 matches 14 bases. V was clipped by 2 bases and J by 2 bases; unmatched bases: 7. CDR3 length: 18 residues. Germline V gene sequence: CDR1 SGHDT, CDR2 YYEEEE.